This paragraph covers one TCR beta chain sequence. These data originate in a study of blood T cell repertoires in COVID-19. Study context: Spain, Italy and the United States supplied samples that represented acute and convalescent COVID-19. T cells, B-cell-depleted T cells, or PBMCs supplied cDNA or gDNA.

Per the original methods: Counts of nucleated cells, estimated from reference gene primer amplification, were obtained. The data were produced by immunoSEQ multiplex PCR, yet TCRdb's version contains in-frame clones alone and is incomplete. The DNA gave D and trimming, while V, J and clone size come from that table. The sample yields roughly 25,000 clones, around 72% seen once. The sample consisted of peripheral blood. This clonotype originated in a woman older than 75 with acute or convalescent COVID-19.

CDR3 amino acids: CASSNEQGADYGYTF. The CDR3 region has the DNA TGTGCCAGCAGTAATGAACAGGGGGCCGACTATGGCTACACCTTC. V gene TRBV5-4 combines with J gene TRBJ1-2, with 9 positions matching TRBD1. In germline, CDR1 is SGHNT, CDR2 YYREEE (reference sequence). The CDR3 covers 15 residues. V dropped 5 bases and J dropped 3; count of bases not matched to a gene: 8.